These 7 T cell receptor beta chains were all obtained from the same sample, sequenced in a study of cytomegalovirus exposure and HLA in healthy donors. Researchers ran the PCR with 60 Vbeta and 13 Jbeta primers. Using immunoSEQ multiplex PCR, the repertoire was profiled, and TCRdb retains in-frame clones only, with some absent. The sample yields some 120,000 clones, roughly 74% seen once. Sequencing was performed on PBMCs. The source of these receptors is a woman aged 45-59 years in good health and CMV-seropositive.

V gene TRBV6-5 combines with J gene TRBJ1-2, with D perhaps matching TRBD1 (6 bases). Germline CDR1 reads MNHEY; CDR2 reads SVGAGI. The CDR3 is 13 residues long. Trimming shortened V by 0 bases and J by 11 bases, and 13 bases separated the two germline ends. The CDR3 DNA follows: TGTGCCAGCAGTTACTCGAGAGGGGGGGGATACACCTTC. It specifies CASSYSRGGGYTF.

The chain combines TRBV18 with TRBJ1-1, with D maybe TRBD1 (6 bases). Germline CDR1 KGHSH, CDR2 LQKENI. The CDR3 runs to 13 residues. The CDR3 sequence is CDSTGTTLWEAFF. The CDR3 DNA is TGTGACAGTACAGGGACTACTCTTTGGGAAGCTTTCTTT.

CDR3 sequence: CASSQEFDSYADTQYF. DNA of the CDR3: TGTGCCAGCAGCCAAGAGTTCGACTCCTACGCAGATACGCAGTATTTT. The chain has TRBV4-2 and TRBJ2-3, with D unclear. Germline V gene sequence: CDR1 LGHNA, CDR2 YNFKEQ. This CDR3 spans 16 amino acids. The ends were cut back, 0 bases at V and 4 bases at J, with 14 bases in the middle.

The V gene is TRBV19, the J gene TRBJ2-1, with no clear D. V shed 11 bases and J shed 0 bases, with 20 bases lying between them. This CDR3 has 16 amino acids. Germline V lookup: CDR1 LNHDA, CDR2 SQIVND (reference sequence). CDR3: CASSLEPVSSYNEQFF. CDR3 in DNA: TGTGCCTCGTCATTGGAGCCAGTTAGCTCCTACAATGAGCAGTTCTTC.

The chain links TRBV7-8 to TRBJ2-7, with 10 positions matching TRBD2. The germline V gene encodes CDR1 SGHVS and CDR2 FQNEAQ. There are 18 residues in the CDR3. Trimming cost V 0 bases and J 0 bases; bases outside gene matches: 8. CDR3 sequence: CASSLAIAGGQFSYEQYF. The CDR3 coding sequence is TGTGCCAGCAGCTTAGCGATAGCGGGGGGCCAATTCTCCTACGAGCAGTACTTC.

CDR3 loop: CASTGGESDTQYF. CDR3 DNA: TGTGCCAGCACGGGGGGAGAGTCAGATACGCAGTATTTT. The rearrangement joins TRBV6-5 to TRBJ2-3; 7 bases fit TRBD2. The germline CDR1 and CDR2 sequences are MNHEY and SVGAGI. The CDR3 covers 13 residues. J lost 4 bases, V lost 7 bases, and 5 bases had no gene match.

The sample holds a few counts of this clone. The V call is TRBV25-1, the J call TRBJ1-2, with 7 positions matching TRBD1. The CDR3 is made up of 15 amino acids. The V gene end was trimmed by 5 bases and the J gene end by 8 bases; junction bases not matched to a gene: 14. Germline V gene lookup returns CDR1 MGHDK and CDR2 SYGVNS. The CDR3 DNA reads TGTGCCAGCAGTAGACAGGGAAGCTCACCGGCGGGCTACACCTTC. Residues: CASSRQGSSPAGYTF.